Presented here are 5 T cell receptor beta chains from one specimen sequenced in a study of T cells in Graves' hyperthyroidism and ophthalmopathy (dated by TCRdb to about 2019). Receptors were amplified or captured by multiplex PCR. The reads were generated on an Illumina HiSeq 2000. TCR beta CDR3 regions were amplified from RNA transcripts. For the first round of RT-PCR on the TCR CDR3, the HTBI primer set was used together with the Qiagen OneStep RT-PCR kit. TCRdb applied fastp at Q25 and MiXCR to the public reads, then kept only in-frame beta chains. Here each entry gathers all rows of one CDR3 protein and keeps the most common genes and DNA. The sample profile shows 300,000 to 450,000 distinct CDR3 sequences; about 14% of them were found once. Roughly 21% of the sample rests with the top ten. Source material: blood. These receptors were taken from a woman aged 30 to 39 with Graves' ophthalmopathy.

The chain combines TRBV6-1 with TRBJ2-4; D is possibly TRBD1 (6 bases). CDR3 size: 16 residues. The V gene's germline CDR1 is MNHNS and CDR2 SASEGT. V was trimmed by 1 base and J by 1 base, leaving 11 bases between them. The CDR3 loop reads CASSEVPGAAKNIQYF. The CDR3 coding sequence is TGTGCCAGCAGTGAAGTGCCAGGGGCGGCCAAAAACATTCAGTACTTC.

The table lists this clonotype with a few counts. The chain has TRBV4-1 and TRBJ1-5; no clear D gene. CDR1 is MGHRA and CDR2 is YSYEKL in the germline V gene. V shed 4 bases and J shed 2 bases, with 12 bases lying between them. This CDR3 contains 15 residues. The CDR3 spells CASSPTGVGNQPQHF. For the CDR3, the DNA is TGCGCCAGCAGCCCTACGGGAGTTGGCAATCAGCCCCAGCATTTT.

This clonotype was seen ten or more times. This rearrangement joins TRBV12-3 or TRBV12-4 to TRBJ1-4, with TRBD1 matching 7 bases. Germline trimming cut 3 bases from V and 10 bases from J; bases unmatched to any gene: 17. The CDR3 consists of 17 residues. CDR3 sequence reads: CASSLDPRKGGARKLFF. DNA for the CDR3: TGTGCCAGCAGTTTGGACCCGCGGAAAGGGGGCGCGAGAAAACTGTTTTTT.

Details on this clonotype: The conserved phenylalanine or tryptophan is not found at the CDR3 terminus, so this likely reflects a read error. The J gene is TRBJ1-5, the V gene TRBV20-1; TRBD1 matches 8 bases. CDR1 and CDR2 (germline): DFQATT, SNEGSKA (reference sequence). The CDR3 has 14 residues. V was pared by 6 bases and J by 0 bases, with 4 bases of the junction left unmatched. CDR3 sequence reads: CSAPDRGSNQPQHP. As DNA, the CDR3 is TGCAGTGCCCCCGACAGGGGTAGCAATCAGCCCCAGCATCCT.

This clonotype was recorded at least ten times. This chain joins TRBV3-1 and TRBJ1-2; no clear D gene. The CDR3 length is 14 residues. Germline V gene data show CDR1 as LGHDT and CDR2 as YNNKEL (reference sequence). The V end lost 2 bases, the J end lost 4 bases, and 11 bases lay between the germline ends. For the CDR3, the DNA is TGTGCCAGCAGCCAACAAGGGTACGGCTATGGCTACACCTTC. Translating it yields CASSQQGYGYGYTF.